This T cell receptor beta chain was sequenced in a study of CD4 T cells in relation to SARS-CoV-2 and coronaviruses. At the level of the study: After roughly eleven days of antigen culture, PBMC TCR beta CDR3s were sequenced. Negative control cultures got HIV-1 Nef peptides or no peptide.

As to this clone: Antigen: not known.

Unexposed donor CD4+ T cells date from about 2011-2018, before the COVID-19 pandemic. Isolation of CD4+ T cells took place after about 9 days in culture. As cell numbers allowed, unexposed-donor CD4+ T cells faced SARS-CoV-2 S/N and four cold-coronavirus spikes. This CDR3 spans 17 amino acids. Trimming removed 4 bases at V and 0 bases at J, with 13 bases between. Per the germline V gene, CDR1 is KGHSH and CDR2 is LQKENI. Only in-frame clones appear in the TCRdb table, and some are missing; sequencing was by immunoSEQ multiplex PCR. The data show about 23,000 clones, roughly 74% seen once. V and J are TRBV18 and TRBJ2-6, with D unclear. This receptor was taken from a human donor in good health. Sequenced: CD4+ T cells from PBMCs, cultured in vitro. This chain's CDR3 is CASSLQISRSGANVLTF. CDR3 coding DNA: TGTGCCAGCTCACTACAGATTTCCCGCTCTGGGGCCAACGTCCTGACTTTC.